The rows below give T cell receptor beta chains drawn from one sample of a study of blood T cell repertoires in COVID-19. Sequencing was performed with immunoSEQ multiplex PCR; in TCRdb, only in-frame clones are kept and a portion is missing. The top ten clones hold 3% to 3.5% of a sample with hundreds of thousands of clones, around nine tenths of them seen once. The source material was peripheral blood. The receptors come from a man aged 55 to 69 with acute or convalescent COVID-19. Both conserved end residues are part of each CDR3. Clone size is stated in some rows and not others, as once, few, many or a class when expanded.

clone size | J gene | V gene | CDR3 protein
NA | TRBJ2-7 | TRBV6-2/TRBV6-3 | CASSYSRLAYEQYF
NA | TRBJ2-3 | TRBV19 | CASTTGGGVTDTQYF
few | TRBJ1-2 | TRBV24-1 | CATSEGNGYTF
NA | TRBJ2-7 | TRBV19 | CASTPRSDRGGQYF
NA | TRBJ1-2 | TRBV5-1 | CASSLRVGQGAAGYTF
NA | TRBJ2-7 | TRBV13 | CASSLEGHFYEQCF
NA | TRBJ1-1 | TRBV18 | CASSPLGAGMNTEAFF
NA | TRBJ2-7 | TRBV19 | CASSITGGSDEQYF
NA | TRBJ1-6 | TRBV11-1 | CASSQDRRGNSPLHF
NA | TRBJ2-7 | TRBV29-1 | CSVEGLSGKPYEQYF
NA | TRBJ1-6 | TRBV11-2 | CASSLSGQGPNSPLHF
NA | TRBJ2-2 | TRBV9 | CASSVGTSGGAITGELFF
NA | TRBJ1-6 | TRBV19 | CASSRDISNNSPLHF
once | TRBJ2-2 | TRBV5-1 | CASRTGEGSRTGELFF
NA | TRBJ2-5 | TRBV6-2/TRBV6-3 | CASSYRSGGASETQYF
NA | TRBJ2-1 | TRBV5-8 | CASSLGTGKVYNEQFF
NA | TRBJ1-5 | TRBV28 | CASGFRGRRDQPQHF
NA | TRBJ1-6 | TRBV27 | CASRPATGFSPLHF
NA | TRBJ2-7 | TRBV28 | CASSLTGGQYEQYF
NA | TRBJ2-6 | TRBV3-1/TRBV3-2 | CASSPWPSGANVLTF
NA | TRBJ1-5 | TRBV16 | CASSQSEGRAQPQHF
NA | TRBJ1-2 | TRBV6-5 | CAGGQSPPNYGYTF
NA | TRBJ2-7 | TRBV6-6 | CASSDGQGGYEQYF
NA | TRBJ1-1 | TRBV10-1 | CASSEGTGEAFF
NA | TRBJ1-5 | TRBV6-5 | CASSYIRGWDQPQHF
NA | TRBJ2-7 | TRBV29-1 | CSVESTGSYEQYF
NA | TRBJ2-5 | TRBV7-9 | CASSFRVSGETQYF
once | TRBJ2-7 | TRBV9 | CASSPTTGVYYEQYF
few | TRBJ2-1 | TRBV24-1 | CATSTSSGQRTRSSYNEQFF
NA | TRBJ2-2 | TRBV5-1 | CASTLKRAGGSNTGELFF
NA | TRBJ2-1 | TRBV19 | CASSIDPRDRGNEQFF
NA | TRBJ1-6 | TRBV4-3 | CASSVQGRASSPLHF
NA | TRBJ1-4 | TRBV7-9 | CASSLVGGEKLFF
NA | TRBJ1-1 | TRBV18 | CASSRDSFAVNTEAFF
once | TRBJ2-5 | TRBV7-2 | CASTWRRNQETQYF
NA | TRBJ2-1 | TRBV9 | CASGRVESVGFF
once | TRBJ1-2 | TRBV19 | CASSPRGGPNYGYTF
NA | TRBJ2-3 | TRBV5-4 | CASSLLAGAGTDTQYF
NA | TRBJ1-5 | TRBV5-1 | CASSLGDTYSNQPQHF
NA | TRBJ2-1 | TRBV6-6 | CASSRIVLAGDRGEQFF
NA | TRBJ1-2 | TRBV9 | CASSTNGLGSTNYGYTF
few | TRBJ2-6 | TRBV28 | CASSQSTGAFSGANVLTF
NA | TRBJ2-7 | TRBV5-6 | CASSFEGQGAGEQYF
NA | TRBJ1-5 | TRBV4-2 | CASSQVRGNQPQHF
NA | TRBJ2-3 | TRBV5-1 | CASSPGTSGGDTDTQYF
NA | TRBJ2-2 | TRBV6-6 | CASTRGGGTGELFF
NA | TRBJ2-5 | TRBV27 | CASSLGLDWRQETQYF
NA | TRBJ2-1 | TRBV20-1 | CSARDGSRQFF
once | TRBJ1-2 | TRBV5-6 | CASTSTGQGGENGYTF
NA | TRBJ2-7 | TRBV10-1 | CASSESKGRQAYEQYF
many | TRBJ2-2 | TRBV5-1 | CASSLATKLANTGELFF
once | TRBJ1-5 | TRBV21-1 | CASSKATGLNQPQHF
NA | TRBJ2-1 | TRBV6-5 | CASRRTGLASEQFF
NA | TRBJ2-7 | TRBV7-9 | CASVRDRVSYEQYF
NA | TRBJ2-3 | TRBV19 | CASSMTGRDTQYF
many | TRBJ2-3 | TRBV6-5 | CASSPQGGPPLQYF